Given below is one T cell receptor beta chain in context. The data are from a study of blood T cell repertoires in COVID-19. The CDR3 has 14 residues. The method was immunoSEQ multiplex PCR; TCRdb's version includes in-frame clones alone and lacks a portion of them. The sample lists about 200,000 clones; 90% to 95% were seen once. The source material was peripheral blood. V gene TRBV21-1 combines with J gene TRBJ1-2. TRBV21-1 constitutes a pseudogene. This TCR was sampled from a man aged 25 to 45 with COVID-19, enrolled during active disease. The CDR3 is CASSQKRSRYGYTF. As DNA, the CDR3 is TGTGCCAGCTCTCAAAAGCGGAGCCGATATGGCTACACCTTC.